The rows below give T cell receptor beta chains drawn from one sample of a study of beta chain features in type 1 diabetes. TCRdb's table, derived via immunoSEQ multiplex PCR, lists solely in-frame clones and lacks some. The sample lists about 230,000 clones; over 8.5% were seen once. Sequencing was carried out using naive CD4+ T cells from blood. These receptors all come from a woman aged 18-35 years in good health. The CDR3 runs from the conserved cysteine through the conserved F or W. Fields, in order: J gene, V gene, clone size, D gene, CDR3 DNA, CDR3 protein. A D gene is named only where the DNA matches it firmly. Size tells how often a clone was seen (once, few, many) or the class of an expanded clone, and some rows leave it out.

>TRBJ1-2|TRBV6-1|few|-
TGTGCCAGCAGTCAACGGGACTATGGCTACACCTTC
CASSQRDYGYTF
>TRBJ2-7|TRBV5-4|-|-
TGTGCCAGCAGCTTGGGACAGGCCGCCTACGAGCAGTACTTC
CASSLGQAAYEQYF
>TRBJ2-7|TRBV5-4|-|TRBD2
TGTGCCAGCAGCCCCGTACTAGCGGACTCCTACGAGCAGTACTTC
CASSPVLADSYEQYF
>TRBJ1-1|TRBV2|few|TRBD1
TGTGCCAGCAGGGGGACAGCTCCGAGGACTGAAGCTTTCTTT
CASRGTAPRTEAFF
>TRBJ1-2|TRBV30|-|-
TGTGCCTGGAGACTTATTGGAGGGGCGGGCTATGGCTACACCTTC
CAWRLIGGAGYGYTF
>TRBJ1-5|TRBV2|-|TRBD1
TGTGCCAGCCGGACGACAGGGAACCAGCCCCAGCATTTT
CASRTTGNQPQHF
>TRBJ2-5|TRBV7-9|few|-
TGTGCCAGCAGCTTAGTGAACATTGCAGGGCCACAAGAGACCCAGTACTTC
CASSLVNIAGPQETQYF
>TRBJ1-4|TRBV30|few|-
TGTGCCTGGAGTGTACGCAGGGTAAATAATGAAAAACTGTTTTTT
CAWSVRRVNNEKLFF
>TRBJ1-3|TRBV7-2|-|-
TGTGCCAGCAGCTTAGCGGGGGGAGGCGGAAACACCATATATTTT
CASSLAGGGGNTIYF
>TRBJ1-1|TRBV2|-|TRBD1
TGTGCCAGCAAATCGGACAGGGGCAGGATGAACACTGAAGCTTTCTTT
CASKSDRGRMNTEAFF
>TRBJ1-2|TRBV27|few|TRBD1
TGTGCCAGCAGTTCTCTTGGACAGGGAGGGGGCTACACCTTC
CASSSLGQGGGYTF
>TRBJ1-2|TRBV30|few|-
TGTGCCTGGAGTGTACTTGTCAGGGGTGCATCCTATGGCTACACCTTC
CAWSVLVRGASYGYTF
>TRBJ2-1|TRBV5-4|-|TRBD2
TGTGCCAGCAGCCTATCTAGCGGGAGCTCCTACAATGAGCAGTTCTTC
CASSLSSGSSYNEQFF
>TRBJ1-2|TRBV30|few|-
TGTGCCTCCTCGACAAGCTATGGCTACACCTTC
CASSTSYGYTF
>TRBJ1-6|TRBV30|-|-
TGTGCCTGGAGTGCAACAGCCCGTAATTCACCCCTCCACTTT
CAWSATARNSPLHF
>TRBJ2-7|TRBV6-1|-|-
TGTGCCAGCAGTGAATTGGCCAGGATATACGAGCAGTACTTC
CASSELARIYEQYF
>TRBJ1-2|TRBV28|-|-
TGTGCCAGCAGTTTAAATGACAAGAACTATGGCTACACCTTC
CASSLNDKNYGYTF
>TRBJ1-2|TRBV28|few|TRBD1
TGTGCCAGCAGTATGGGGGACAGGGAATATGGCTACACCTTC
CASSMGDREYGYTF
>TRBJ1-2|TRBV30|-|TRBD1
TGTGCCTCCGACAGGGGCTATGGCTACACCTTC
CASDRGYGYTF
>TRBJ2-1|TRBV19|-|TRBD1
TGTGCCAGTAGTACTGACAGGGCGCTACGAAGGTTTGAGCAGTTCTTC
CASSTDRALRRFEQFF
>TRBJ1-2|TRBV5-1|few|-
TGCGCCAGCAGCTTGGGTTCAGGGGCCGGATCGGACCTTGGCTACACCTTC
CASSLGSGAGSDLGYTF
>TRBJ2-7|TRBV5-1|once|-
TGCGCCAGCAGCTTGGGGGGCACCTACGAGCAGTACTTC
CASSLGGTYEQYF
>TRBJ2-5|TRBV25-1|-|TRBD1
TGTGCCAGCAGTGAACCGACAGGGGGCTCGGAGACCCAGTACTTC
CASSEPTGGSETQYF
>TRBJ2-1|TRBV19|-|-
TGTGCCAGTAGTATAGGGCCGAGGTACAATGAGCAGTTCTTC
CASSIGPRYNEQFF
>TRBJ2-1|TRBV5-1|few|TRBD1
TGCGCCAGCAGCTTGGCACGGGGTCTATCTGAGGGGGCAGGTTACAATGAGCAGTTCTTC
CASSLARGLSEGAGYNEQFF
>TRBJ2-1|TRBV7-3|-|-
TGTGCCAGCAGCCAAGAAGGGGGTTTCTACAATGAGCAGTTCTTC
CASSQEGGFYNEQFF
>TRBJ2-7|TRBV7-6|-|TRBD1
TGTGCCAGCAGCTCCGCGGCAGGGGGCTCCGAGCAGTACTTC
CASSSAAGGSEQYF
>TRBJ2-7|TRBV18|-|-
TGTGCCAGCTCATCTACCGACGAGCAGTACTTC
CASSSTDEQYF
>TRBJ2-2|TRBV30|few|TRBD2
TGTGCCTGGAGTTACACTAGCGCCGGGGAGCTGTTTTTT
CAWSYTSAGELFF
>TRBJ2-3|TRBV7-7|-|TRBD2
TGTGCCAGCAGCGCAATGGCGGCGGGAGGAATTGATACGCAGTATTTT
CASSAMAAGGIDTQYF
>TRBJ1-2|TRBV11-2|few|-
TGTGCCAGCAGCTCAAACCGCCCCCAGGGATATGGTGGCTACACCTTC
CASSSNRPQGYGGYTF
>TRBJ2-1|TRBV5-1|-|-
TGCGCCAGCAGCAAGGACTCCGGGGTCATGTATGAGCAGTTCTTC
CASSKDSGVMYEQFF
>TRBJ1-5|TRBV10-3|-|-
TGTGCCATCAGTGATAGTCCAGGGGCCGTCAGTCCCCAGCATTTT
CAISDSPGAVSPQHF
>TRBJ2-2|TRBV6-1|few|-
TGTGCCAGCATCCGGACAAGGCAAACCGGGGAGCTGTTTTTT
CASIRTRQTGELFF
>TRBJ1-1|TRBV19|-|-
TGTGCCAGTAGTATAGATCGGGAGAGTGGGGCTTTCTTT
CASSIDRESGAFF
>TRBJ2-7|TRBV29-1|many|TRBD2
TGCAGCGCCCGTTACTCTAGCGGCCCCTACGAGCAGTACTTC
CSARYSSGPYEQYF
>TRBJ2-7|TRBV12-5|few|TRBD2
TGTGCTAGTGGTTTGGTGCTAGCGGTGAACCCCTCCGAGCAGTACTTC
CASGLVLAVNPSEQYF
>TRBJ1-2|TRBV6-5|-|TRBD1
TGTGCCAGCCGACGTACGGGACAGGGAGTAGAAGGCTACACCTTC
CASRRTGQGVEGYTF
>TRBJ1-2|TRBV30|-|-
TGTGCCTGGAGTGTACTGGGGGCCCGAGGCTACACTTTC
CAWSVLGARGYTF
>TRBJ2-4|TRBV7-9|few|TRBD1
TGTGCCAGCAGCTTAGGAGGTCCGACAGGGGCTGCCAAAAACATTCAGTACTTC
CASSLGGPTGAAKNIQYF
>TRBJ1-1|TRBV5-1|-|TRBD1
TGCGCCAGCAGCTTCGGGACAGCGGGGAACACTGAAGCTTTCTTT
CASSFGTAGNTEAFF
>TRBJ2-5|TRBV9|-|-
TGTGCCAGCAGCGTAGCTCCGGGCCCGCCGGGGGAGACCCAGTACTTC
CASSVAPGPPGETQYF
>TRBJ2-1|TRBV12-5|-|TRBD2
TGTGCTAGTGGTTTGCCCCCGTCGACTAGCGGGGGGGTCAATGAGCAGTTCTTC
CASGLPPSTSGGVNEQFF
>TRBJ2-3|TRBV9|few|-
TGTGCCAGCAGCGTACATAGCACAGATACGCAGTATTTT
CASSVHSTDTQYF
>TRBJ1-2|TRBV15|-|-
TGTGCCACCAGACCTATTCAGGGGCCCTATGGCTACACCTTC
CATRPIQGPYGYTF
>TRBJ2-1|TRBV7-3|many|-
TGTGCCAGCAGCCTCTCTAATAATGAGCAGTTCTTC
CASSLSNNEQFF
>TRBJ2-1|TRBV5-1|few|TRBD2
TGCGCCAGCAGCTTGGGGCTAGCGGGAGACATTGAGCAGTTCTTC
CASSLGLAGDIEQFF
>TRBJ1-1|TRBV7-3|few|-
TGTGCCAGCAGCTCACAGGGTAGGGACACTGAAGCTTTCTTT
CASSSQGRDTEAFF
>TRBJ2-1|TRBV10-2|few|TRBD2
TGCGCCAGCAGGCAACTAGCGGGAGGGAACGGTGAGCAGTTCTTC
CASRQLAGGNGEQFF